These 15 T cell receptor beta chains originate from one sample sequenced in a study of blood T cell repertoires in COVID-19. Some clones are missing from TCRdb's copy, which holds only in-frame ones; the method was immunoSEQ multiplex PCR. The data contain 65,000 to 70,000 clones, 79% of them singletons. Sequences were obtained from peripheral blood. These receptors were taken from a human donor in a cohort sampled during active COVID-19.

The J gene is TRBJ2-7, the V gene TRBV6-5; tentative D call: TRBD1 (5 bases). The CDR3 has 11 residues. Germline CDR1 reads MNHEY; CDR2 reads SVGAGI. V lost 8 bases and J 3 bases, leaving 8 bases between the germline ends. Here the CDR3 DNA reads TGTGCCAGCGGGGCCTACTACGAGCAGTACTTC. It specifies CASGAYYEQYF.

This chain links TRBV2 with TRBJ1-5; D is ambiguous. This CDR3 spans 17 amino acids. Between the trimmed V and J ends, which lost 4 bases and 6 bases, there was a span of 22 bases. Per the germline V gene, CDR1 is SNHLY and CDR2 is FYNNEI. The CDR3 DNA follows: TGTGCCAGCAGTGCGGTTGTCAGGAGAGGGTCGGGTCAGCCCCAGCATTTT. Protein sequence: CASSAVVRRGSGQPQHF.

The chain uses TRBV28 and TRBJ1-1; TRBD1 matches at 7 bases. Germline V gives CDR1 MDHEN, CDR2 SYDVKM. J lost 2 bases, V lost 2 bases, and 8 bases had no gene match. The CDR3 consists of 16 residues. The CDR3 DNA sequence: TGTGCCAGCAGTTTACAGACAGGGATGGGAAACACTGAAGCTTTCTTT. The encoded protein is CASSLQTGMGNTEAFF.

The V and J genes are TRBV18 and TRBJ2-7, with D perhaps matching TRBD2 (5 bases). Germline CDR1 and CDR2: KGHSH and LQKENI. Trimming took 3 bases from V and 0 from J, leaving 9 bases between them. The CDR3 totals 14 residues. DNA for the CDR3: TGTGCCAGCTCACCCGGTGGGAGCTCCTACGAGCAGTACTTC. Residues: CASSPGGSSYEQYF.

The chain is built from TRBV10-3 and TRBJ2-7, with 10 nucleotides matching TRBD1. The CDR3 loop spans 15 amino acids. CDR1 and CDR2 (germline): ENHRY, SYGVKD. J gave up 2 bases and V 6 bases, and 7 bases lay outside the gene matches. Written as DNA, the CDR3 is TGTGCCATCAGCTTCGGACAGGGGGGTACCTACGAGCAGTACTTC. Translated: CAISFGQGGTYEQYF.

This chain connects TRBV9 to TRBJ2-7, with D maybe TRBD1 (6 bases). Trimming took off 0 bases at V and 4 bases at J, with 11 bases between the two ends. The germline gives CDR1 SGDLS, CDR2 YYNGEE. This CDR3 has 14 residues. The chain's CDR3 is CASSVATGWYEQYF. The CDR3 DNA sequence: TGTGCCAGCAGCGTAGCTACAGGGTGGTACGAGCAGTACTTC.

The chain carries TRBV6-1 and TRBJ2-4; D not certain. Germline values: CDR1 MNHNS, CDR2 SASEGT. The CDR3 is made up of 14 amino acids. The ends were cut back, 3 bases at V and 7 bases at J, with 13 bases in the middle. The CDR3 DNA is TGTGCCAGCAGTGAGGCAGGCCTATCGAACATTCAGTACTTC. Protein sequence: CASSEAGLSNIQYF.

This chain links TRBV28 with TRBJ2-5; no firm D call. CDR1 and CDR2 from the germline V gene are MDHEN and SYDVKM. The V gene lost 6 bases and the J gene lost 1 base, with 9 bases spanning the gap. CDR3 size: 13 residues. DNA for the CDR3: TGTGCCAGCAGCCCCTCCAGCCAAGAGACCCAGTACTTC. Translating gives CASSPSSQETQYF.

The chain links TRBV12-3 or TRBV12-4 to TRBJ1-5, with 7 bases that match TRBD1. V lost 5 bases and J lost 6; bases outside the gene matches: 4. The CDR3 runs to 13 residues. DNA of the CDR3: TGTGCCAGCAGTATCCGGGACAGTCAGCCCCAGCATTTT. This codes for CASSIRDSQPQHF.

The chain links TRBV10-3 to TRBJ2-7, with TRBD1 identical over 8 bases. The CDR3 sequence is 14 residues long. V trimming: 3 bases; J trimming: 1 base; junction bases outside the gene matches: 2. Germline-derived CDR1 and CDR2 are ENHRY and SYGVKD. The CDR3 nucleotides read TGTGCCATCAGTGAAAGGACAGGGTCCTACGAGCAGTACTTC. It yields the protein CAISERTGSYEQYF.

This clone came up many times. The V and J genes are TRBV25-1 and TRBJ2-1; 8 bases are a match to TRBD2. Germline CDR1 MGHDK, CDR2 SYGVNS. The CDR3 consists of 15 residues. Germline trimming cut 1 base from V and 9 bases from J; bases unmatched to any gene: 8. The CDR3 DNA is TGTGCCAGCAGTGAATCGGCCCGGGGGGGAACTGAGCAGTTCTTC. Its translation: CASSESARGGTEQFF. Based on the CDR3 plus reference TRBV25-1 and TRBJ2-1, the full variable domain is EADIYQTPRYLVIGTGKKITLECSQTMGHDKMYWYQQDPGMELHLIHYSYGVNSTEKGDLSSESTVSRIRTEHFPLTLESARPSHTSQYLCASSESARGGTEQFFGPGTRLTVL.

The V gene is TRBV12-3 or TRBV12-4, the J gene TRBJ1-2, with D perhaps matching TRBD1 (6 bases). The CDR3 is 13 amino acids. V lost 6 bases to trimming and J lost 5 bases, with 13 bases between them. The CDR3 reads CASRTTGAYGYTF. CDR3 in DNA: TGTGCCAGCAGGACGACAGGCGCTTATGGCTACACCTTC.

The V gene is TRBV10-1, the J gene TRBJ2-1, with D perhaps TRBD1 (6 bases). Germline V gene sequence: CDR1 WNHNN, CDR2 SYGVQD (reference sequence). V gave up 0 bases and J gave up 8 bases, with 11 bases separating them. This CDR3 has 14 amino acids. CDR3 region: CASSESTGQYEQFF. The CDR3 coding sequence is TGCGCCAGCAGTGAGTCGACTGGACAGTATGAGCAGTTCTTC.

This clone appeared a few times. The gene calls are TRBV5-1 and TRBJ1-5; D might be TRBD1 (6 bases). The CDR3 sequence is 15 residues long. The germline V gene encodes CDR1 SGHRS and CDR2 YFSETQ. The ends were cut back, 0 bases at V and 1 base at J, with 8 bases in the middle. CDR3 sequence (DNA): TGCGCCAGCAGCTTGGGACAGGAAAGCAATCAGCCCCAGCATTTT. It specifies CASSLGQESNQPQHF.

The chain links TRBV6-6 to TRBJ2-5, with D possibly being TRBD1 (5 bases). V was cut by 0 bases and J by 5 bases, with 10 bases left in between. CDR3 size: 14 residues. The germline V gene has CDR1 MNHNY and CDR2 SVGAGI (reference sequence). The CDR3 nucleotides read TGTGCCAGCAGTTACTCAGCAGGGCTCGAGACCCAGTACTTC. This codes for CASSYSAGLETQYF.